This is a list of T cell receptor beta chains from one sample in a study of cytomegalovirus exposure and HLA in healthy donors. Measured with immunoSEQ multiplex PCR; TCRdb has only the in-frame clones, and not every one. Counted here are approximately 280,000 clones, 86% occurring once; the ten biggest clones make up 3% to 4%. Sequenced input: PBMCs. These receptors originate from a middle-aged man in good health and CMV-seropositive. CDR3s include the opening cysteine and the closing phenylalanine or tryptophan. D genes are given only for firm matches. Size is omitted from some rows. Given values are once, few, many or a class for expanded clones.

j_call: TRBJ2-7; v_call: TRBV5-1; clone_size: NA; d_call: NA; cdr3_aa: CASSLRLAGAGSYEQYF; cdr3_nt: TGCGCCAGCAGCTTGAGGTTGGCAGGGGCGGGCTCCTACGAGCAGTACTTC
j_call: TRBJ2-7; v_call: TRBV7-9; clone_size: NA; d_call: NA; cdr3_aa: CASSLAYVYEQYF; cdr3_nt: TGTGCCAGCAGCTTAGCGTATGTGTACGAGCAGTACTTC
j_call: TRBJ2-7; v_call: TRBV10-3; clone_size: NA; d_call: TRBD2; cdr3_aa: CAISSRLAGGSYEQYF; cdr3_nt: TGTGCCATCAGTTCACGACTAGCGGGAGGGTCCTACGAGCAGTACTTC
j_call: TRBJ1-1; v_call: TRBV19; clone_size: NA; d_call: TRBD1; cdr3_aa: CASSPRTGVAFF; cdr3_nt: TGTGCCAGTAGTCCACGGACAGGGGTGGCTTTCTTT
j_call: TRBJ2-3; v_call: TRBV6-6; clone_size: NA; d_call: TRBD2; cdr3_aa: CASSPVGGSTDTQYF; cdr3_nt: TGTGCCAGCAGTCCGGTGGGGGGGTCCACAGATACGCAGTATTTT
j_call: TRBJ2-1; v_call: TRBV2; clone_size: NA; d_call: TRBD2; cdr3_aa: CASSELGYSGPSSYNEQFF; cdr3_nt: TGTGCCAGCAGTGAACTCGGATATAGCGGGCCGAGCTCCTACAATGAGCAGTTCTTC
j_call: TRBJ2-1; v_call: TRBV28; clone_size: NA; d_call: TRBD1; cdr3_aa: CASSSGTGVIYSYNEQFF; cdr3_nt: TGTGCCAGCAGTTCCGGGACAGGCGTTATTTACTCCTACAATGAGCAGTTCTTC
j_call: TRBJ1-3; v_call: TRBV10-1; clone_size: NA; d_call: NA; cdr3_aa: CASSESNIMRNTIYF; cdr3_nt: TGCGCCAGCAGTGAGTCGAATATAATGCGGAACACCATATATTTT
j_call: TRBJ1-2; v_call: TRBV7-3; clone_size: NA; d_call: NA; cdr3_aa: CASSQAPGGTNYGYTF; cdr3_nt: TGTGCCAGCAGCCAGGCCCCGGGGGGGACAAACTATGGCTACACCTTC
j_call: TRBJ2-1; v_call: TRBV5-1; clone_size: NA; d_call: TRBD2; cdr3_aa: CASSFYPSSGPQGEQFF; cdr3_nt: TGCGCCAGCAGCTTCTATCCCTCTAGCGGACCCCAAGGTGAGCAGTTCTTC
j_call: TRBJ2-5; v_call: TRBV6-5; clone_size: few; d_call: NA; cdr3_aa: CASSPTGQETQYF; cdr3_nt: TGTGCCAGCAGCCCGACAGGACAAGAGACCCAGTACTTC
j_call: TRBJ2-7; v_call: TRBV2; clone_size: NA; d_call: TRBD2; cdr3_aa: CASNLAGASYEQYF; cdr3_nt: TGTGCCAGCAATCTAGCGGGAGCCTCCTACGAGCAGTACTTC
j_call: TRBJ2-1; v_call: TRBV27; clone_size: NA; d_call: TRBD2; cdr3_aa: CASSSPTSGRLGYNEQFF; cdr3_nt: TGTGCCAGCAGTTCCCCGACTAGCGGGAGGTTGGGATACAATGAGCAGTTCTTC
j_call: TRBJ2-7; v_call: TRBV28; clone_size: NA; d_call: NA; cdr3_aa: CASSLFSGDLSRYEQYF; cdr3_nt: TGTGCCAGCAGTTTATTCTCGGGGGATCTCTCTCGCTACGAGCAGTACTTC
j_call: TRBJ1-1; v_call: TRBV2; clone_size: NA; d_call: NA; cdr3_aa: CASRQQGAEAFF; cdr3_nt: TGTGCCAGCAGGCAACAGGGCGCTGAAGCTTTCTTT
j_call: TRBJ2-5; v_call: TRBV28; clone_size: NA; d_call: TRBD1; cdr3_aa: CASSTGTGGETQYF; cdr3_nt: TGTGCCAGCAGTACCGGGACAGGGGGGGAGACCCAGTACTTC
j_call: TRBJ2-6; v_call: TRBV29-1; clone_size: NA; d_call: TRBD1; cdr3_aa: CSVVGTGVSGANVLTF; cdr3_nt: TGCAGCGTTGTCGGGACAGGCGTCTCTGGGGCCAACGTCCTGACTTTC
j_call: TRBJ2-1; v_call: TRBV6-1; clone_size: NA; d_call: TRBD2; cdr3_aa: CASSEGLAWMEQFF; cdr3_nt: TGTGCCAGCAGTGAAGGACTAGCCTGGATGGAGCAGTTCTTC
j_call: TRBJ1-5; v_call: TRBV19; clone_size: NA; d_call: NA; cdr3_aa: CASSILGGDRNQPQHF; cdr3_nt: TGTGCCAGTAGTATCTTAGGAGGGGATCGCAATCAGCCCCAGCATTTT
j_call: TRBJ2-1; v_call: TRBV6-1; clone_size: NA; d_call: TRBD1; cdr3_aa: CASSARQGPYNEQFF; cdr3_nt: TGTGCCAGCAGTGCCAGACAGGGACCCTACAATGAGCAGTTCTTC
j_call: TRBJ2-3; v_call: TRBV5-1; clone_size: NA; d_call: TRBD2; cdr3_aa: CASSFSSGRAADTQYF; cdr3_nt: TGCGCCAGCAGCTTTTCTAGCGGGAGGGCCGCAGATACGCAGTATTTT
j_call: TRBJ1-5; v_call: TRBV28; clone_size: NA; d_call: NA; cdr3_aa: CASHAGGNQPQHF; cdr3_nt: TGTGCCAGCCACGCCGGGGGCAATCAGCCCCAGCATTTT
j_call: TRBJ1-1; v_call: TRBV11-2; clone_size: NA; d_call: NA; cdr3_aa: CASTLRRGFDTEAFF; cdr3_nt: TGTGCCAGCACCCTCCGCAGGGGCTTCGACACTGAAGCTTTCTTT
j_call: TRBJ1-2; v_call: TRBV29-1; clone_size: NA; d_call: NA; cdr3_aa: CSVEATGANYGYTF; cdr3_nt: TGCAGCGTTGAAGCGACCGGGGCTAACTATGGCTACACCTTC
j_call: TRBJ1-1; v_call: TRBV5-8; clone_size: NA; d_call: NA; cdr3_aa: CASSYPHRTTNTEAFF; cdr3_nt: TGTGCCAGCAGCTATCCCCACAGGACAACGAACACTGAAGCTTTCTTT
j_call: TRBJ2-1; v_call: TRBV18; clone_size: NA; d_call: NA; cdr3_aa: CASSDTLGEQFF; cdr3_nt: TGTGCCAGCTCGGACACCCTAGGTGAGCAGTTCTTC